This T cell receptor beta chain was captured in a study of technical replicates of blood from a few donors. Profiled with immunoSEQ multiplex PCR; TCRdb holds only in-frame clones, not every one. This sample has roughly 70,000 clones, with almost 95% found just once. The sequence was obtained from a human donor in good health. Source material: T cells isolated from PBMCs.

CDR3 in amino acids: CASSYGLHNEQFF. The CDR3, as DNA: TGTGCCAGCAGTTATGGGCTTCACAATGAGCAGTTCTTC. The chain recombines TRBV6-5 with TRBJ2-1; D ambiguous. V lost 3 bases to trimming and J lost 5 bases, with 8 bases between them. Germline V gene data show CDR1 as MNHEY and CDR2 as SVGAGI. This CDR3 has 13 amino acids.